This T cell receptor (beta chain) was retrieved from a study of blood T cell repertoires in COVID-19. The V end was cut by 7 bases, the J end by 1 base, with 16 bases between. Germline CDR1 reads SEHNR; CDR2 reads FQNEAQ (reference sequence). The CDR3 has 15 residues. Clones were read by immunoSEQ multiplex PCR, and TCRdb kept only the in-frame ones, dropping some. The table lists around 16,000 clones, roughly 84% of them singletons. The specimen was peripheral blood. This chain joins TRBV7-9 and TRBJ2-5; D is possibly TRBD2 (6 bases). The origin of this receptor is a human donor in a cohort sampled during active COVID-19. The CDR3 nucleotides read TGTGCCAGCACCCTGGGCGGGGCCGTCCAAGAGACCCAGTACTTC. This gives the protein CASTLGGAVQETQYF.